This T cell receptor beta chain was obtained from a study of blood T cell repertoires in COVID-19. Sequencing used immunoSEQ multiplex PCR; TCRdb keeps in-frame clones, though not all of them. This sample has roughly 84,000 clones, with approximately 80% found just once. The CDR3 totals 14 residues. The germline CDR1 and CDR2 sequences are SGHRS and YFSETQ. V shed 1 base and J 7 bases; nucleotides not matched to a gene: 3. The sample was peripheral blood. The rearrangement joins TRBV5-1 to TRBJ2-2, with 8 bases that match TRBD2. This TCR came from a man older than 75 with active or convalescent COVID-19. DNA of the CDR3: TGCGCCAGCAGCTTGATGGCGGGGGGCGGGGAGCTGTTTTTT. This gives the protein CASSLMAGGGELFF.